The 10 T cell receptor beta chains given below trace back to one sample, sequenced in a study of cytomegalovirus exposure and HLA in healthy donors. In the PCR, 60 Vbeta and 13 Jbeta primers were used. Produced via immunoSEQ multiplex PCR; TCRdb's table is partial and in-frame only. The profile shows around 67,000 clones, approximately 67% of them singletons. The sequenced sample consisted of PBMCs. These receptors all stem from a woman aged 25 to 39 in good health and CMV-seronegative.

This chain joins TRBV11-2 and TRBJ2-5; 10 bases match TRBD1. The DNA end is more similar to TRBJ2-7, so the J call may be wrong. This CDR3 spans 15 amino acids. Germline loops: CDR1 SGHAT, CDR2 FQNNGV. This CDR3 is CASSSLRDRGYEQYF. The DNA for the CDR3 is TGTGCCAGCAGCTCACTTCGGGACAGGGGCTACGAGCAGTACTTC.

The V call is TRBV7-2, the J call TRBJ1-5; maybe TRBD1 (6 bases). CDR1 is SGHTA, CDR2 FQGNSA, per germline. This CDR3 has 16 amino acids. Trimming stripped 5 bases from V and 1 base from J, with 15 bases between. The CDR3 DNA reads as TGTGCCAGCAGCCCGACAGGTAGTATAAGCAATCAGCCCCAGCATTTT. This gives the protein CASSPTGSISNQPQHF.

The chain recombines TRBV19 with TRBJ1-2; possible D gene TRBD1, 5 bases. Between the trimmed V and J ends, which lost 5 bases and 4 bases, there was a span of 17 bases. This CDR3 has 15 residues. Germline V CDR1 and CDR2: LNHDA, SQIVND (reference sequence). CDR3 nucleotide sequence: TGTGCCAGTAGTGCGCCCCGGGACGGGGGCTATGGCTACACCTTC. Translated, it gives CASSAPRDGGYGYTF.

The genes are TRBV11-3 and TRBJ1-2; weak D call: TRBD1 (5 bases). Germline V gene data show CDR1 as SGHNT and CDR2 as YENEEA. The CDR3 runs to 15 residues. V was clipped by 0 bases and J by 4 bases, with 12 bases between them. The CDR3 sequence: CASSLDGGSIYGYTF. DNA for the CDR3: TGTGCCAGCAGCTTAGATGGGGGGTCCATCTATGGCTACACCTTC.

The chain is built from TRBV19 and TRBJ1-5, with 8 nucleotides matching TRBD1. The CDR3 has 14 residues. Germline V gene data show CDR1 as LNHDA and CDR2 as SQIVND (reference sequence). V lost 5 bases and J lost 4; bases outside the gene matches: 4. The CDR3 is CASSPRTGNQPQHF. CDR3 coding DNA: TGTGCCAGTAGTCCACGGACAGGGAATCAGCCCCAGCATTTT.

This chain connects TRBV6-1 to TRBJ2-7; 9 nucleotides match TRBD2. Germline-derived CDR1 and CDR2 are MNHNS and SASEGT. Trimming cost V 2 bases and J 5 bases; bases outside gene matches: 4. This CDR3 spans 14 amino acids. In DNA form, the CDR3 reads TGTGCCAGCAGTGAACGCGGGGGGGCACACGAGCAGTACTTC. It translates to CASSERGGAHEQYF.

The rearrangement joins TRBV7-9 to TRBJ1-2; D is ambiguous. Germline V gene sequence: CDR1 SEHNR, CDR2 FQNEAQ (reference sequence). The CDR3 totals 16 residues. The germline V and J ends were trimmed by 1 base and 4 bases, with 16 bases remaining between them. CDR3 amino acids: CASSLEEPEAIYGYTF. The CDR3, as DNA: TGTGCCAGCAGCTTAGAAGAGCCTGAAGCAATCTATGGCTACACCTTC.

This clone came up a few times. The chain employs TRBV6-6 and TRBJ1-6, with 7 bases that match TRBD1. CDR1 is MNHNY and CDR2 is SVGAGI in the germline V gene (reference sequence). V lost 2 bases and J lost 7; bases outside the gene matches: 2. The CDR3 totals 14 residues. The CDR3, as DNA: TGTGCCAGCAGTTACCGACAGGGAAATTCACCCCTCCACTTT. It is translated as CASSYRQGNSPLHF.

The chain has TRBV5-4 and TRBJ2-2, with 9 nucleotides matching TRBD1. V was pared by 4 bases and J by 6 bases, with 4 bases of the junction left unmatched. CDR3 length: 14 residues. The germline V gene encodes CDR1 SGHNT and CDR2 YYREEE (reference sequence). The CDR3, as DNA: TGTGCCAGCAGCGCAGGGACAGGGCCCGGGGAGCTGTTTTTT. Its protein is CASSAGTGPGELFF.

The chain links TRBV5-6 to TRBJ2-3, with 8 bases matching TRBD2. V lost 3 bases to trimming and J lost 6 bases; unmatched junction nucleotides: 6. CDR1 and CDR2 from the germline V gene are SGHDT and YYEEEE. The CDR3 has 14 amino acids. The CDR3 loop reads CASSSDRGGDTQYF. CDR3 coding DNA: TGTGCCAGCAGCTCCGACCGGGGGGGGGATACGCAGTATTTT.